This T cell receptor (beta chain) stems from a study of CD8+CD57+ T cells in acquired aplastic anemia. This clonotype was recorded at least ten times. CDR3 and TCR beta VDJ profiling relied on a genomic DNA template. TCRdb ran MiXCR on the reads and lists one entry per CDR3 protein. The sample holds about 180,000 distinct CDR3 sequences, 35% to 50% seen once. CDR3 size: 17 residues. Germline values: CDR1 SGHAT, CDR2 FQNNGV. J gave up 4 bases and V 3 bases, and 10 bases lay outside the gene matches. This chain links TRBV11-2 with TRBJ2-3; 10 bases map to TRBD2. Source material: sorted CD4+, CD8+, or CD8+CD57+ T cells (not recorded which) from PBMCs. This TCR derives from a human donor in good health. CDR3 in amino acids: CASSFGSIAGGSDTQYF. The CDR3 bases are TGTGCCAGCAGCTTCGGCTCGATAGCGGGAGGATCAGATACGCAGTATTTT.